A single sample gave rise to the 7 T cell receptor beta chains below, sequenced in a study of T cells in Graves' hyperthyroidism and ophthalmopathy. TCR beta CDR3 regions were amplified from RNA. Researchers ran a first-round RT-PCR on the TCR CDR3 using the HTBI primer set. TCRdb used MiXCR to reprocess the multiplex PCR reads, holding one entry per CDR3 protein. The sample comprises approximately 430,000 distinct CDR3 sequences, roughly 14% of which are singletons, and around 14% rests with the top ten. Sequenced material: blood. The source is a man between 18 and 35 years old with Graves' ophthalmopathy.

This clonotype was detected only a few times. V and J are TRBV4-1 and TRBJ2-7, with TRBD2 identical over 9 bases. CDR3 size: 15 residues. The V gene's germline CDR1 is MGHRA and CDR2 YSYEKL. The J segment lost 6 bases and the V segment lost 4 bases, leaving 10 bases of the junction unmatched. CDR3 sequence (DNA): TGCGCCAGCAGCCCGAAGCCAGCGGGAGGTACCGAGCAGTACTTC. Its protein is CASSPKPAGGTEQYF.

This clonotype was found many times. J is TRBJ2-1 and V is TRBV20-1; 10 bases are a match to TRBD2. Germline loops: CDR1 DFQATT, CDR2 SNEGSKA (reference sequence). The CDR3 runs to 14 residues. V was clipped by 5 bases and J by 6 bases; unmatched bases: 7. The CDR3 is CSAASASGSNEQFF. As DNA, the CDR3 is TGCAGTGCTGCGTCGGCTAGCGGGAGCAATGAGCAGTTCTTC.

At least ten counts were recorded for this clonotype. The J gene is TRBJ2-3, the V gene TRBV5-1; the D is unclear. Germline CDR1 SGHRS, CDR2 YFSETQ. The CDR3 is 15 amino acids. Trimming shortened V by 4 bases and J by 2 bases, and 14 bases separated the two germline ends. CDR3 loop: CASSRNRAPTDTQYF. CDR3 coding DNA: TGCGCCAGCAGCAGGAACCGGGCCCCCACAGATACGCAGTATTTT.

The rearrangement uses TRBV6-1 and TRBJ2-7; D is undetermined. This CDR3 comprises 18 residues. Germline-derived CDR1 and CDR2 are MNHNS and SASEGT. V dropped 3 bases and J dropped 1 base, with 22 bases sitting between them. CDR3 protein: CASSDVSSLTELSYEQYF. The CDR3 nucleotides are TGTGCCAGCAGTGATGTTAGTTCGTTGACGGAGTTATCCTACGAGCAGTACTTC.

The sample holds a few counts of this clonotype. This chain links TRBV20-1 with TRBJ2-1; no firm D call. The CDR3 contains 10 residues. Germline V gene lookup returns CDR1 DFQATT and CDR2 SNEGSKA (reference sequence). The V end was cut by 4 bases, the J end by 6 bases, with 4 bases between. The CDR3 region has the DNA TGCAGTGCTACTCCCAATGAGCAGTTCTTC. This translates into CSATPNEQFF.

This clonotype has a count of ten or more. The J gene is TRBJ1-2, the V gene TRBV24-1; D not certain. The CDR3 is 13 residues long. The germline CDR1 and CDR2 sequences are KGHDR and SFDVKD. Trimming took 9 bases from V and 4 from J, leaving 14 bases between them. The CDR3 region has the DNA TGTGCCACCCAGGATGGGCAACTCTATGGCTACACCTTC. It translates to CATQDGQLYGYTF.

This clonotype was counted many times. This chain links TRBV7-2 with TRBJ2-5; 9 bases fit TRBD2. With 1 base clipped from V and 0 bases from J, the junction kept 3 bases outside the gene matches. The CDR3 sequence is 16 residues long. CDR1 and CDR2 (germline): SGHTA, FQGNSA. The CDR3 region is CASSLVSGGNQETQYF. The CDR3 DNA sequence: TGTGCCAGCAGCTTAGTAAGCGGGGGGAACCAAGAGACCCAGTACTTC.